The 3 T cell receptor beta chains presented below share a single source sample, sequenced in a study of blood T cell repertoires in COVID-19. Produced via immunoSEQ multiplex PCR; TCRdb's table is partial and in-frame only. The data hold just over 250,000 clones, with about 88% observed a single time. Specimen: PBMCs or T cells enriched from blood (not recorded which). The receptors were gathered from a young man with acute COVID-19.

The chain combines TRBV19 with TRBJ1-2; D might be TRBD1 (5 bases). CDR1 LNHDA and CDR2 SQIVND come from the germline V gene (reference sequence). This CDR3 comprises 14 residues. Trimming took 0 bases from V and 6 from J, leaving 11 bases between them. This chain's CDR3 is CASSIDPRDDGYTF. CDR3 coding DNA: TGTGCCAGTAGTATAGACCCCAGGGATGATGGCTACACCTTC.

The chain combines TRBV13 with TRBJ1-1, with D maybe TRBD1 (5 bases). The CDR3 has 17 amino acids. Germline values: CDR1 PRHDT, CDR2 FYEKMQ (reference sequence). The germline V and J ends were trimmed by 6 bases and 1 base, with 21 bases remaining between them. Here the CDR3 DNA reads TGTGCCAGCAGACAACGCGGGGGGGGATGGAAGAACACTGAAGCTTTCTTT. It translates to CASRQRGGGWKNTEAFF. Looking up the rest from reference TRBV13 and TRBJ1-1 gives the full variable domain: AAGVIQSPRHLIKEKRETATLKCYPIPRHDTVYWYQQGPGQDPQFLISFYEKMQSDKGSIPDRFSAQQFSDYHSELNMSSLELGDSALYFCASRQRGGGWKNTEAFFGQGTRLTVV.

The chain recombines TRBV6-2 or TRBV6-3 with TRBJ1-6, with D possibly TRBD1 on 6 matching bases. Per germline, CDR1 MNHEY and CDR2 SVGEGT. Trimming removed 5 bases at V and 9 bases at J, with 26 bases between. The CDR3 is 18 residues long. DNA of the CDR3: TGTGCCAGCAGTGTTACCGATACAGGGATCAGGAGTAGTTCACCCCTCCACTTT. Its protein is CASSVTDTGIRSSSPLHF.